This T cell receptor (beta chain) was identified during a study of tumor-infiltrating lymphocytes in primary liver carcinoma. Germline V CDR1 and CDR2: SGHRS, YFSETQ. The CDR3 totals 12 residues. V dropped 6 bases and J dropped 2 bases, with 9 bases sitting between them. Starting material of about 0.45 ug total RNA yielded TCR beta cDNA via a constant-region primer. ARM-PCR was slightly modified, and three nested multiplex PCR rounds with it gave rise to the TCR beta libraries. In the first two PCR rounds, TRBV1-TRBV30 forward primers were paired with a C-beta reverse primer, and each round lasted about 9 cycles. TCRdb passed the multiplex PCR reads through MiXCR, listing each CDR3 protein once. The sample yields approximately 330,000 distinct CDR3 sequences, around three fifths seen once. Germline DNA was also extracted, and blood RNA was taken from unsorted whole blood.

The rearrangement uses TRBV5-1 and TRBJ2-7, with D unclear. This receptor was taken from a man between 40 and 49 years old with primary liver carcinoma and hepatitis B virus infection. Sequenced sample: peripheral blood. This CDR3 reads CASIGQTYEQYF. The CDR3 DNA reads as TGCGCCAGCATAGGTCAGACCTACGAGCAGTACTTC.